The TCR beta chain under discussion was sequenced for a study of T-cell memory formation after mild COVID-19. The overall study: Most TCR clusters belonged to a single donor.

V dropped 4 bases and J dropped 4; count of bases not matched to a gene: 4. Germline assignment: CDR1 MGHRA and CDR2 YSYEKL. The CDR3 is 14 amino acids. TCRdb reprocessed the 5' RACE reads via MiXCR and lists one record per CDR3 protein. The profile shows hundreds of thousands of distinct CDR3 sequences, 28% of them singletons. This clonotype was observed a handful of times. Sequencing was carried out using PBMCs or a T cell subset sorted from them (not recorded which). This clonotype was obtained from an adult woman who had mild COVID-19 (a few samples of this study predate the infection). Cell type and time point are not known. The gene calls are TRBV4-1 and TRBJ2-7, with TRBD1 matching 10 bases. The CDR3 is CASSRGQGKYEQYF. CDR3 DNA: TGCGCCAGCAGCCGGGGACAGGGGAAGTACGAGCAGTACTTC.